The 32 T cell receptor beta chains listed next were all sequenced from one sample in a study of PD-L1 blockade in urothelial cancer. Clones were read by immunoSEQ multiplex PCR, and TCRdb kept only the in-frame ones, dropping some. This table holds about 50,000 clones, approximately 85% found once. Regarding time point: peripheral blood 6 weeks after treatment start. This sample comprised PBMCs, obtained around atezolizumab (anti-PD-L1) treatment. Every receptor here comes from a man between 45 and 60 years old with urothelial cancer.

Here the CDR3 reads CASSPRGGESQPQHF. The CDR3, as DNA: TGTGCCAGCAGTCCGAGGGGCGGGGAGTCTCAGCCCCAGCATTTT. V gene TRBV6-5 combines with J gene TRBJ1-5; D is possibly TRBD1 (5 bases). The CDR3 length is 15 residues. Deletions cut 5 bases from V and 6 bases from J, with 17 bases between. The germline CDR1 and CDR2 sequences are MNHEY and SVGAGI.

This rearrangement joins TRBV15 to TRBJ2-7; D might be TRBD1 (5 bases). The V gene lost 0 bases and the J gene lost 1 base, with 16 bases spanning the gap. CDR1 LNHNV and CDR2 YYDKDF come from the germline V gene (reference sequence). This CDR3 is 17 amino acids long. The CDR3 sequence is CATSRDRGRGFSYEQYF. CDR3 DNA: TGTGCCACCAGCAGAGATCGAGGAAGGGGTTTTTCCTACGAGCAGTACTTC.

The V gene is TRBV7-9, the J gene TRBJ2-5; 10 positions agree with TRBD2. CDR1 and CDR2 (germline): SEHNR, FQNEAQ (reference sequence). J lost 6 bases, V lost 2 bases, and 15 bases had no gene match. The CDR3 covers 18 residues. CDR3 sequence: CASSLSAQAGGQGKTQYF. CDR3 in DNA: TGTGCCAGCAGCTTATCTGCCCAAGCGGGAGGGCAAGGGAAGACCCAGTACTTC.

This chain uses TRBV28 with TRBJ2-7; D is undetermined. The germline V gene encodes CDR1 MDHEN and CDR2 SYDVKM. The V end was cut by 6 bases, the J end by 0 bases, with 9 bases between. The CDR3 totals 13 residues. DNA of the CDR3: TGTGCCAGCAGGTCATCAGGCTCCTACGAGCAGTACTTC. It specifies CASRSSGSYEQYF.

The V gene is TRBV7-8, the J gene TRBJ2-3; the match to TRBD2 covers 9 bases. Germline values: CDR1 SGHVS, CDR2 FQNEAQ. This CDR3 region has 17 residues. V lost 5 bases, J lost 2 bases, and 11 bases stayed unmatched. The CDR3 nucleotides are TGTGCCAGCAGCCCCCTCTTTGGCGGGAGGGCCACAGATACGCAGTATTTT. Protein: CASSPLFGGRATDTQYF.

The chain links TRBV5-4 to TRBJ1-2; a possible D gene is TRBD1 (5 bases). Germline loops: CDR1 SGHNT, CDR2 YYREEE (reference sequence). The CDR3 spans 14 residues. V lost 4 bases and J lost 8, with 18 bases in between. The CDR3 sequence is CASSLRGALFGYTF. The CDR3 nucleotides are TGTGCCAGCAGCCTGCGGGGCGCCCTATTCGGCTACACCTTC.

V gene TRBV7-3 combines with J gene TRBJ2-6, with D unresolved. V was pared by 5 bases and J by 0 bases, with 17 bases between. The CDR3 extends over 18 amino acids. CDR1 is SGHTA, CDR2 FQGTGA, per germline. The CDR3 spells CASSPWQIAASGANVLTF. CDR3 nucleotide sequence: TGTGCCAGCAGCCCCTGGCAGATAGCCGCCTCTGGGGCCAACGTCCTGACTTTC. Full variable domain (rest looked up from reference TRBV7-3 and TRBJ2-6): GAGVSQTPSNKVTEKGKYVELRCDPISGHTALYWYRQSLGQGPEFLIYFQGTGAADDSGLPNDRFFAVRPEGSVSTLKIQRTERGDSAVYLCASSPWQIAASGANVLTFGAGSRLTVL.

The chain carries TRBV4-1 and TRBJ2-1, with a tentative D call TRBD2 (5 bases). The CDR3 length is 15 residues. V lost 1 base and J lost 7, with 14 bases in between. In germline, CDR1 is MGHRA, CDR2 YSYEKL. This chain's CDR3 is CASSQGGGVRNEQFF. The CDR3 DNA sequence: TGCGCCAGCAGCCAAGGTGGAGGAGTCAGGAATGAGCAGTTCTTC.

The V and J genes are TRBV11-2 and TRBJ2-1; perhaps TRBD2 as D (6 bases). The V end lost 0 bases, the J end lost 0 bases, and 15 bases lay between the germline ends. The CDR3 has 18 amino acids. Germline lookup yields CDR1 SGHAT and CDR2 FQNNGV. CDR3 loop: CASSLDLERASSYNEQFF. DNA for the CDR3: TGTGCCAGCAGCTTAGATCTGGAGCGGGCGAGCTCCTACAATGAGCAGTTCTTC.

The CDR3 is CASSPRTGRLEKLFF. The CDR3 DNA sequence: TGTGCCAGCAGCCCCCGGACAGGGCGTTTGGAAAAACTGTTTTTT. This chain links TRBV9 with TRBJ1-4; 8 bases are a match to TRBD1. Trimming cost V 4 bases and J 8 bases; bases outside gene matches: 10. The CDR3 is made up of 15 amino acids. CDR1 is SGDLS, CDR2 YYNGEE, per germline. Full variable domain (remainder filled in from reference TRBV9 and TRBJ1-4): DSGVTQTPKHLITATGQRVTLRCSPRSGDLSVYWYQQSLDQGLQFLIQYYNGEERAKGNILERFSAQQFPDLHSELNLSSLELGDSALYFCASSPRTGRLEKLFFGSGTQLSVL.

CDR3 sequence (DNA): TGCAGCGTTGAACAGGGGGGTGAAAAACTGTTTTTT. Residues: CSVEQGGEKLFF. The chain links TRBV29-1 to TRBJ1-4, with 7 positions matching TRBD1. The CDR3 extends over 12 amino acids. The V gene's germline CDR1 is SQVTM and CDR2 ANQGSEA. V trimming: 2 bases; J trimming: 7 bases; junction bases outside the gene matches: 1.

V gene TRBV9 combines with J gene TRBJ1-4; 7 bases are shared with TRBD1. This CDR3 spans 16 amino acids. CDR1 and CDR2 from the germline V gene are SGDLS and YYNGEE. With 4 bases clipped from V and 7 bases from J, the junction kept 13 bases outside the gene matches. The CDR3 sequence: CASSSPGGATGEKLFF. CDR3 bases: TGTGCCAGCAGCTCACCAGGGGGAGCCACTGGTGAAAAACTGTTTTTT.

This chain joins TRBV10-3 and TRBJ2-7; a weak D match, TRBD1 (6 bases). V lost 4 bases and J lost 3, with 13 bases in between. Germline V lookup: CDR1 ENHRY, CDR2 SYGVKD. The CDR3 consists of 14 residues. CDR3 coding DNA: TGTGCCATCAGTGCCCGACAGGAAGGCTACGAGCAGTACTTC. It translates to CAISARQEGYEQYF.

This chain links TRBV11-3 with TRBJ2-7; D may be TRBD1 (6 bases). The germline V gene encodes CDR1 SGHNT and CDR2 YENEEA. Trimming left V 2 bases short and J 3 bases short, with 8 bases between. CDR3 size: 13 residues. This chain's CDR3 is CASSLHRDYEQYF. The CDR3 region has the DNA TGTGCCAGCAGCTTACACAGGGACTACGAGCAGTACTTC.

J is TRBJ1-2 and V is TRBV10-2; D might be TRBD1 (5 bases). The CDR3 runs to 14 residues. CDR1 and CDR2 from the germline V gene are WSHSY and SAAADI. V lost 7 bases, J lost 7 bases, and 19 bases lay in between. DNA of the CDR3: TGCGCCAGCACCCTCGGTAGGGGTTGGGGTGGCTACACCTTC. Protein: CASTLGRGWGGYTF.

This chain uses TRBV6-5 with TRBJ1-2; D possibly corresponds to TRBD1 (5 bases). Germline V gene lookup returns CDR1 MNHEY and CDR2 SVGAGI. V lost 4 bases and J 2 bases, leaving 8 bases between the germline ends. The CDR3 consists of 13 residues. CDR3: CASSLQVNYGYTF. CDR3 coding DNA: TGTGCCAGCAGTTTACAGGTGAACTATGGCTACACCTTC.

The V call is TRBV18, the J call TRBJ1-2, with 9 bases that match TRBD1. Germline CDR1 reads KGHSH; CDR2 reads LQKENI. The CDR3 is 15 amino acids. The trim removed 6 bases at V and 5 bases at J, leaving 10 bases unmatched. The CDR3 reads CASSAGTGKGYGYTF. In nucleotides, the CDR3 is TGTGCCAGCTCTGCAGGGACAGGGAAAGGGTATGGCTACACCTTC.

The CDR3 spells CARAGLAGYEQYF. The CDR3 bases are TGTGCCAGGGCGGGACTAGCAGGCTACGAGCAGTACTTC. The V and J genes are TRBV19 and TRBJ2-7; 9 bases line up with TRBD2. There are 13 residues in the CDR3. Germline V gene sequence: CDR1 LNHDA, CDR2 SQIVND (reference sequence). Unmatched junction bases numbered 6, after V lost 9 bases and J lost 3 bases.

The chain links TRBV5-5 to TRBJ1-4, with a tentative D call TRBD1 (6 bases). CDR1 and CDR2 from the germline V gene are SGHKS and YYEKEE (reference sequence). This CDR3 contains 14 residues. Trimming cost V 4 bases and J 6 bases, with 13 bases left between them. As DNA, the CDR3 is TGTGCCAGCAGCCTAGCTTGGGGGCATGAAAAACTGTTTTTT. Protein product: CASSLAWGHEKLFF.

The rearrangement joins TRBV5-1 to TRBJ2-7; a weak D match, TRBD1 (6 bases). Germline V gene lookup returns CDR1 SGHRS and CDR2 YFSETQ. The CDR3 sequence is 15 residues long. V dropped 0 bases and J dropped 1 base, with 11 bases sitting between them. The CDR3 DNA follows: TGCGCCAGCAGCTTGGAAGGGGGTTCTTCCTACGAGCAGTACTTC. Its translation: CASSLEGGSSYEQYF. Full variable domain (outside the CDR3, taken from reference TRBV5-1 and TRBJ2-7): KAGVTQTPRYLIKTRGQQVTLSCSPISGHRSVSWYQQTPGQGLQFLFEYFSETQRNKGNFPGRFSGRQFSNSRSEMNVSTLELGDSALYLCASSLEGGSSYEQYFGPGTRLTVT.

The gene calls are TRBV10-2 and TRBJ1-1; possibly TRBD1 for D (5 bases). Germline V gene data show CDR1 as WSHSY and CDR2 as SAAADI. This CDR3 spans 14 amino acids. V was clipped by 6 bases and J by 4 bases, with 15 bases between them. The CDR3 spells CASRSQDSSTEAFF. CDR3 bases: TGCGCCAGCAGGTCACAGGATTCTTCCACTGAAGCTTTCTTT.

This clone was detected a few times. The chain uses TRBV7-9 and TRBJ2-1, with 10 bases lining up with TRBD1. CDR1 and CDR2 from the germline V gene are SEHNR and FQNEAQ (reference sequence). This CDR3 region has 15 residues. Germline trimming cut 5 bases from V and 6 bases from J; bases unmatched to any gene: 7. Written as DNA, the CDR3 is TGTGCCAGCAGCGCCTCAAGGACAGGGGGCAATGAGCAGTTCTTC. It translates to CASSASRTGGNEQFF.

V is TRBV29-1 and J is TRBJ2-2, with D possibly TRBD1 on 5 matching bases. CDR1 is SQVTM, CDR2 ANQGSEA, per germline. V dropped 4 bases and J dropped 1 base, with 7 bases sitting between them. This CDR3 region has 13 residues. The CDR3: CSVATGNTGELFF. CDR3 nucleotide sequence: TGCAGCGTTGCAACAGGGAACACCGGGGAGCTGTTTTTT.

The chain combines TRBV4-3 with TRBJ2-1, with TRBD2 identical over 13 bases. This CDR3 contains 15 residues. V was pared by 4 bases and J by 8 bases, with 5 bases of the junction left unmatched. In germline, CDR1 is LGHNA, CDR2 YSLEER. CDR3 DNA: TGCGCCAGCAGCCGAGGGACTAGCGGGAAGGATGAGCAGTTCTTC. It specifies CASSRGTSGKDEQFF.

The chain uses TRBV6-4 and TRBJ1-1, with 7 bases lining up with TRBD1. Per the germline V gene, CDR1 is MRHNA and CDR2 is SNTAGT. The CDR3 extends over 16 amino acids. J was trimmed by 4 bases and V by 6 bases; bases with no gene match: 14. This CDR3 is CASRSVSGGPSTEAFF. The CDR3, as DNA: TGTGCCAGCAGATCAGTATCAGGGGGACCGAGCACTGAAGCTTTCTTT.

V usage is TRBV5-1 and J usage is TRBJ2-3; D might be TRBD1 (6 bases). The CDR3 has 15 amino acids. Trimming took off 6 bases at V and 0 bases at J, with 14 bases between the two ends. Germline values: CDR1 SGHRS, CDR2 YFSETQ. For the CDR3, the DNA is TGCGCCAGCAAAACCTCGGACAGAAGCACAGATACGCAGTATTTT. Amino acid sequence: CASKTSDRSTDTQYF.

This chain joins TRBV19 and TRBJ1-6, with D maybe TRBD1 (6 bases). Looked up from germline, CDR1 is LNHDA and CDR2 is SQIVND (reference sequence). Trimming shortened V by 3 bases and J by 6 bases, and 6 bases separated the two germline ends. This CDR3 contains 13 residues. CDR3 DNA sequence: TGTGCCAGTAGTATCAGGGGTAATTCACCCCTCCACTTT. This translates into CASSIRGNSPLHF.

The gene calls are TRBV28 and TRBJ1-4; maybe TRBD1 (6 bases). Looked up from germline, CDR1 is MDHEN and CDR2 is SYDVKM. Trimming shortened V by 2 bases and J by 8 bases, and 18 bases separated the two germline ends. The CDR3 runs to 16 residues. CDR3 DNA sequence: TGTGCCAGCAGTTTACCCGGACAGACCAAGAGGGAAAAACTGTTTTTT. Encoded protein: CASSLPGQTKREKLFF.

The V gene is TRBV14, the J gene TRBJ2-7, with D maybe TRBD1 (6 bases). Trimming shortened V by 1 base and J by 3 bases, and 7 bases separated the two germline ends. CDR1 and CDR2 (germline): SGHDN, FVKESK. This CDR3 has 13 amino acids. The CDR3 loop is CASSQVDSYEQYF. In DNA form, the CDR3 reads TGTGCCAGCAGCCAAGTGGACAGCTACGAGCAGTACTTC.

This clone was detected a few times. The V gene is TRBV27, the J gene TRBJ2-1, with D tentatively TRBD2 (5 bases). This CDR3 region has 16 residues. Germline V gene data show CDR1 as MNHEY and CDR2 as SMNVEV (reference sequence). The V end was cut by 7 bases, the J end by 0 bases, with 16 bases between. The CDR3 is CASNNPSGSSYNEQFF. The CDR3 DNA follows: TGTGCCAGCAACAACCCTTCGGGGAGCTCCTACAATGAGCAGTTCTTC.

The V call is TRBV14, the J call TRBJ2-7, with D possibly matching TRBD2 (6 bases). This CDR3 is 14 amino acids long. The ends were cut back, 1 base at V and 3 bases at J, with 10 bases in the middle. Germline V gives CDR1 SGHDN, CDR2 FVKESK. CDR3 amino acids: CASSQGREFYEQYF. CDR3 DNA sequence: TGTGCCAGCAGCCAAGGTCGGGAGTTCTACGAGCAGTACTTC. Supplemented by reference TRBV14 and TRBJ2-7, the full variable domain reads EAGVTQFPSHSVIEKGQTVTLRCDPISGHDNLYWYRRVMGKEIKFLLHFVKESKQDESGMPNNRFLAERTGGTYSTLKVQPAELEDSGVYFCASSQGREFYEQYFGPGTRLTVT.

The chain uses TRBV30 and TRBJ1-1; the match to TRBD1 covers 7 bases. From germline, CDR1 is GTSNPN and CDR2 SVGIG (reference sequence). V was pared by 0 bases and J by 5 bases, with 6 bases of the junction left unmatched. The CDR3 contains 14 residues. CDR3 nucleotide sequence: TGTGCCTGGAGTGTAAGGGGGCGTAGGACTGAAGCTTTCTTT. Protein product: CAWSVRGRRTEAFF.